One sample yielded the 24 T cell receptor beta chains listed below, sequenced in a study of blood T cell repertoires in COVID-19. Sequencing was performed with immunoSEQ multiplex PCR; in TCRdb, only in-frame clones are kept and a portion is missing. The sample lists about 360,000 clones; 75% to 90% were seen once. Sample: peripheral blood. All receptors come from a woman between 55 and 75 years old with COVID-19, enrolled during active disease.

The chain carries TRBV6-5 and TRBJ1-1; D not certain. The CDR3 extends over 16 amino acids. CDR1 MNHEY and CDR2 SVGAGI come from the germline V gene. Trimming took off 2 bases at V and 1 base at J, with 14 bases between the two ends. The CDR3 protein is CASSYLFGTTNTEAFF. The CDR3 DNA follows: TGTGCCAGCAGTTACCTTTTTGGCACTACGAACACTGAAGCTTTCTTT.

V gene TRBV11-2 combines with J gene TRBJ1-2; D remains ambiguous. The germline V and J ends were trimmed by 4 bases and 8 bases, with 17 bases remaining between them. The CDR3 is 14 residues long. CDR1 is SGHAT and CDR2 is FQNNGV in the germline V gene. This CDR3 is CASSSLEAAVGYTF. The CDR3 nucleotides read TGTGCCAGCAGCTCATTGGAGGCCGCGGTAGGCTACACCTTC.

The chain has TRBV9 and TRBJ1-6, with a weak D call TRBD1 (6 bases). Trimming cost V 0 bases and J 8 bases, with 12 bases left between them. CDR1 is SGDLS and CDR2 is YYNGEE in the germline V gene. The CDR3 runs 15 residues. DNA for the CDR3: TGTGCCAGCAGCGTAGCTCAGGGGAGCTATTCACCCCTCCACTTT. Translation: CASSVAQGSYSPLHF. Based on the CDR3 plus reference TRBV9 and TRBJ1-6, the full variable domain is DSGVTQTPKHLITATGQRVTLRCSPRSGDLSVYWYQQSLDQGLQFLIQYYNGEERAKGNILERFSAQQFPDLHSELNLSSLELGDSALYFCASSVAQGSYSPLHFGNGTRLTVT.

The chain carries TRBV6-5 and TRBJ1-3, with unresolved D. CDR1 and CDR2 (germline): MNHEY, SVGAGI. CDR3 length: 16 amino acids. Trimming pared 0 bases from V and 0 bases from J, leaving 9 bases between. CDR3 nucleotide sequence: TGTGCCAGCAGTTACTCAAGAGCTTTCTCTGGAAACACCATATATTTT. It codes for CASSYSRAFSGNTIYF.

The chain employs TRBV4-1 and TRBJ2-1; 9 positions agree with TRBD2. This CDR3 contains 16 residues. V shed 5 bases, J shed 8 bases, and the junction held 13 bases outside the gene matches. The germline gives CDR1 MGHRA, CDR2 YSYEKL. The CDR3 DNA sequence: TGCGCCAGCAGCTCTAGGTCCGCGGGGGGGCGGTATGAGCAGTTCTTC. Protein product: CASSSRSAGGRYEQFF.

The chain links TRBV6-6 to TRBJ1-5, with 7 bases fitting TRBD1. Germline CDR1 and CDR2: MNHNY and SVGAGI (reference sequence). V lost 8 bases, J lost 3 bases, and 10 bases stayed unmatched. There are 15 residues in the CDR3. The CDR3, as DNA: TGTGCCAGCGCCGCGTACAGGGGCCTCAATCAGCCCCAGCATTTT. This sequence encodes CASAAYRGLNQPQHF.

This clone appeared once. V and J are TRBV27 and TRBJ2-3, with TRBD2 identical over 9 bases. The trim removed 7 bases at V and 4 bases at J, leaving 6 bases unmatched. The CDR3 contains 14 residues. Germline values: CDR1 MNHEY, CDR2 SMNVEV (reference sequence). CDR3 sequence (DNA): TGTGCCAGCACGCGGGGGGGGCTTTCAGATACGCAGTATTTT. Its translation: CASTRGGLSDTQYF.

This clone was seen only a few times. The chain has TRBV11-3 and TRBJ2-7; 10 bases match TRBD1. V dropped 1 base and J dropped 2; count of bases not matched to a gene: 2. CDR1 is SGHNT and CDR2 is YENEEA in the germline V gene. This CDR3 has 15 amino acids. The chain's CDR3 is CASSLVGTGAYEQYF. The CDR3 nucleotides are TGTGCCAGCAGCTTAGTCGGGACAGGGGCCTACGAGCAGTACTTC.

The V call is TRBV6-5, the J call TRBJ1-2; 7 bases map to TRBD1. This CDR3 comprises 15 residues. The V gene end was trimmed by 5 bases and the J gene end by 5 bases; junction bases not matched to a gene: 11. Per the germline V gene, CDR1 is MNHEY and CDR2 is SVGAGI. The CDR3 DNA follows: TGTGCCAGCAGTAGGGAGATTGGGACAGAGTATGGCTACACCTTC. This sequence encodes CASSREIGTEYGYTF.

The table lists this clone with a few counts. The chain employs TRBV7-8 and TRBJ1-5; unclear D gene. The germline V gene has CDR1 SGHVS and CDR2 FQNEAQ. The CDR3 is 17 amino acids. V was cut by 5 bases and J by 8 bases, with 25 bases left in between. CDR3 amino acids: CASSPTRGVKEEEPQHF. In nucleotides, the CDR3 is TGTGCCAGCAGCCCTACACGTGGCGTTAAAGAAGAGGAGCCCCAGCATTTT. Supplemented by reference TRBV7-8 and TRBJ1-5, the full variable domain reads GAGVSQSPRYKVAKRGQDVALRCDPISGHVSLFWYQQALGQGPEFLTYFQNEAQLDKSGLPSDRFFAERPEGSVSTLKIQRTQQEDSAVYLCASSPTRGVKEEEPQHFGDGTRLSIL.

The chain is built from TRBV2 and TRBJ2-3; D is ambiguous. The CDR3 has 14 residues. Germline CDR1 SNHLY, CDR2 FYNNEI. Trimming cost V 6 bases and J 0 bases, with 10 bases left between them. The CDR3 reads CASSELTSTDTQYF. CDR3 nucleotides: TGTGCCAGCAGCGAACTTACTAGCACAGATACGCAGTATTTT.

This clone was seen more than once but under ten times. V is TRBV5-4 and J is TRBJ1-2; the D gene is possibly TRBD1 (5 bases). Looked up from germline, CDR1 is SGHNT and CDR2 is YYREEE (reference sequence). This CDR3 comprises 12 residues. Trimming removed 3 bases from V and 4 bases from J, with 7 bases in between. The CDR3 nucleotides are TGTGCCAGCAGCTCGGACATCTATGGCTACACCTTC. Translated, it gives CASSSDIYGYTF.

The CDR3 coding sequence is TGTGCCAGCAGCAAACAGGGTTGCACTGAAGCTTTCTTT. Translated, it gives CASSKQGCTEAFF. The chain is built from TRBV21-1 and TRBJ1-1; the table's D gene call, TRBD1, was not cross checked with the DNA. TRBV21-1 is a listed pseudogene. The CDR3 consists of 13 residues.

This clone was observed once. The CDR3 sequence is CASSVGLAGLTGELFF. The CDR3 bases are TGTGCCAGCAGCGTGGGACTAGCGGGACTCACCGGGGAGCTGTTTTTT. V gene TRBV5-6 combines with J gene TRBJ2-2, with 13 bases lining up with TRBD2. The J segment lost 4 bases and the V segment lost 4 bases, leaving 4 bases of the junction unmatched. The CDR3 spans 16 residues. Germline V gives CDR1 SGHDT, CDR2 YYEEEE.

The gene calls are TRBV6-5 and TRBJ1-1; D uncertain. Germline CDR1 reads MNHEY; CDR2 reads SVGAGI. The CDR3 loop spans 15 amino acids. V shed 2 bases and J shed 1 base, with 11 bases lying between them. DNA of the CDR3: TGTGCCAGCAGTTACGGGAGCGGAAGGAACACTGAAGCTTTCTTT. This translates into CASSYGSGRNTEAFF.

The genes are TRBV5-7 and TRBJ2-7, with a possible D match to TRBD1 (6 bases). TRBV5-7 is classed as an ORF, of uncertain function. The germline V and J ends were trimmed by 4 bases and 1 base, with 18 bases remaining between them. The CDR3 consists of 16 residues. In DNA, the CDR3 is TGTGCCAGCAGCACGACAGGCCAAAACCTTTCCTACGAGCAGTACTTC. Translating it yields CASSTTGQNLSYEQYF.

DNA for the CDR3: TGTGCCAGTAGCCTATCCTCCTCTGAGCAGTTCTTC. Its protein is CASSLSSSEQFF. This chain connects TRBV19 to TRBJ2-1; D ambiguous. The germline V gene has CDR1 LNHDA and CDR2 SQIVND (reference sequence). The V end lost 6 bases, the J end lost 9 bases, and 12 bases lay between the germline ends. The CDR3 is made up of 12 amino acids.

The chain employs TRBV3-1 (or the pseudogene TRBV3-2) and TRBJ1-2; D remains unclear. Deletions cut 1 base from V and 6 bases from J, with 12 bases between. Germline V gene data show CDR1 as LGHDT and CDR2 as YNNKEL (reference sequence). CDR3 length equals 14 residues. The CDR3 spells CASSQVSGIHGYTF. As DNA, the CDR3 is TGTGCCAGCAGCCAAGTTTCGGGGATCCATGGCTACACCTTC.

J is TRBJ2-1 and V is TRBV19, with D possibly matching TRBD1 (5 bases). The germline gives CDR1 LNHDA, CDR2 SQIVND (reference sequence). This CDR3 contains 12 residues. V was cut by 7 bases and J by 3 bases, with 7 bases left in between. CDR3 coding DNA: TGTGCCAGTACGCAGGGCTACAATGAGCAGTTCTTC. Its translation: CASTQGYNEQFF. Based on the CDR3 plus reference TRBV19 and TRBJ2-1, the full variable domain is DGGITQSPKYLFRKEGQNVTLSCEQNLNHDAMYWYRQDPGQGLRLIYYSQIVNDFQKGDIAEGYSVSREKKESFPLTVTSAQKNPTAFYLCASTQGYNEQFFGPGTRLTVL.

This clone appeared a single time. The chain links TRBV2 to TRBJ2-3, with D maybe TRBD2 (6 bases). CDR1 is SNHLY and CDR2 is FYNNEI in the germline V gene. V gave up 5 bases and J gave up 9 bases, with 24 bases separating them. The length of the CDR3 is 16 residues. The CDR3 reads CASSLSRDGDSGTQYF. The CDR3 nucleotides are TGTGCCAGCAGTTTAAGCCGGGACGGGGACTCGGGGACGCAGTATTTT.

This sequence joins TRBV3-1 (or the pseudogene TRBV3-2) and TRBJ2-1, with 11 bases fitting TRBD2. The trim removed 0 bases at V and 9 bases at J, leaving 4 bases unmatched. The CDR3 is made up of 15 amino acids. Germline V CDR1 and CDR2: LGHDT, YNNKEL (reference sequence). The CDR3 DNA reads TGTGCCAGCAGCCAAGAAATCCTAGCGGGGGGTGAGCAGTTCTTC. Its protein product is CASSQEILAGGEQFF.

J is TRBJ1-2 and V is TRBV27, with D unclear. This CDR3 has 14 residues. Germline values: CDR1 MNHEY, CDR2 SMNVEV (reference sequence). V lost 7 bases and J 4 bases, leaving 16 bases between the germline ends. CDR3 DNA: TGTGCCAGCAAGAATTCAGGCGCTATCTATGGCTACACCTTC. It encodes CASKNSGAIYGYTF.

The chain couples TRBV11-2 to TRBJ2-7; D gene unclear. Trimming stripped 2 bases from V and 0 bases from J, with 8 bases between. This CDR3 spans 14 amino acids. Germline lookup yields CDR1 SGHAT and CDR2 FQNNGV. DNA of the CDR3: TGTGCCAGCAGCTTACTGACGGGCTCCTACGAGCAGTACTTC. It yields the protein CASSLLTGSYEQYF.

The V and J genes are TRBV4-2 and TRBJ2-5, with 9 bases that match TRBD2. The CDR3 totals 17 residues. With V trimmed by 1 base and J by 5 bases, 11 bases remained unmatched. Germline V gene data show CDR1 as LGHNA and CDR2 as YNFKEQ. The CDR3 here is CASSQGAAGGFGETQYF. CDR3 DNA: TGTGCCAGCAGCCAAGGGGCGGCGGGGGGGTTTGGTGAGACCCAGTACTTC.